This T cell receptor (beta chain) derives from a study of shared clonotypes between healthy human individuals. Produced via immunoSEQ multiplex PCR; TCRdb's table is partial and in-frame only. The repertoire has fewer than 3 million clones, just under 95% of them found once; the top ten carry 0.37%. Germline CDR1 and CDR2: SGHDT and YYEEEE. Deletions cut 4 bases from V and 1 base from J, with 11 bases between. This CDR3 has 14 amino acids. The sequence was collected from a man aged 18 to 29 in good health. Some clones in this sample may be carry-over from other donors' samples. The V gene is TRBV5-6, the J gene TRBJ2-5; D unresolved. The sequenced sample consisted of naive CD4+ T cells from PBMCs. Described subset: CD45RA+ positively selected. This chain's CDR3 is CASSPPHPQETQYF. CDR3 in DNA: TGTGCCAGCAGCCCCCCCCATCCCCAAGAGACCCAGTACTTC. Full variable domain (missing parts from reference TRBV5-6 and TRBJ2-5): DAGVTQSPTHLIKTRGQQVTLRCSPKSGHDTVSWYQQALGQGPQFIFQYYEEEERQRGNFPDRFSGHQFPNYSSELNVNALLLGDSALYLCASSPPHPQETQYFGPGTRLLVL.